The following is a T cell receptor (beta chain) sequence with its context. The antigen is undetermined. This sample was taken from a study of OX40 agonist ivuxolimab in advanced cancers. Overall study: Partial responses occurred in three patients (one hepatocellular carcinoma, two cutaneous melanoma).

Study results and limitations: In CD8+ T cells, expanded clones were on average more numerous than in CD4+. Low normalized T-cell clonal expansion also characterized some of the nonresponders.

Only in-frame clones appear in the TCRdb table, and some are missing; sequencing was by immunoSEQ multiplex PCR. The sample lists roughly 80,000 clones, about 86% occurring once. The CDR3 runs to 11 residues. Germline V gene lookup returns CDR1 SGHTA and CDR2 FQGNSA. Trimming took 5 bases from V and 9 from J, leaving 8 bases between them. Source: CD4+ or CD8+ T cells sorted from blood, taken in a trial of the OX40 agonist ivuxolimab. The chain couples TRBV7-2 to TRBJ2-1, with TRBD2 as a possible D gene (5 bases). The sequence was obtained from an adult with an advanced solid tumor such as melanoma, head and neck, liver or kidney cancer. CDR3 sequence: CASSVRGEQFF. CDR3 sequence (DNA): TGTGCCAGCAGCGTCCGGGGTGAGCAGTTCTTC. Variable domain in full (rest from reference TRBV7-2 and TRBJ2-1): GAGVSQSPSNKVTEKGKDVELRCDPISGHTALYWYRQSLGQGLEFLIYFQGNSAPDKSGLPSDRFSAERTGGSVSTLTIQRTQQEDSAVYLCASSVRGEQFFGPGTRLTVL.